Listed below are T cell receptor beta chains from one sample, sequenced in a study of blood T cell repertoires in COVID-19. Repertoires were generated with immunoSEQ multiplex PCR, while TCRdb's copy carries only in-frame clones and drops some. The repertoire holds 90,000 to 120,000 clones, with approximately 88% as singletons. Sequenced material: peripheral blood. The receptors were gathered from a man between 40 and 49 years old with active or convalescent COVID-19. Both conserved end residues are part of each CDR3. D genes are given only for firm matches. For some rows the clone size is stated as once, few or many, or as a class when expanded; others skip it.

cdr3_nt | cdr3_aa | j_call | v_call | d_call | clone_size
TGTGCCAGCAGCTTATTCCCGAGCGGGAGGTATGAGCAGTTCTTC | CASSLFPSGRYEQFF | TRBJ2-1 | TRBV7-9 | TRBD2 | .
TGTGCCAGCAGCTTACAGGGGACGAATGAGCAGTTCTTC | CASSLQGTNEQFF | TRBJ2-1 | TRBV7-2 | . | .
TGTGCCAGCAGCCGAAGGCCCAGCGGACTAGCGGGGCCCTACGAGCAGTACTTC | CASSRRPSGLAGPYEQYF | TRBJ2-7 | TRBV6-2/TRBV6-3 | TRBD2 | .
TGTGCCAGCAGTTACGCGGCAGGGGCGGCTCAGCCCCAGCATTTT | CASSYAAGAAQPQHF | TRBJ1-5 | TRBV6-2/TRBV6-3 | . | .
TGTGCCAGCTCCGTCGGAGCAGGGGGTGGCTACACCTTC | CASSVGAGGGYTF | TRBJ1-2 | TRBV2 | TRBD1 | few
TGTGCCAGCTCACCTCCACAGCCAGGAAACACCATATATTTT | CASSPPQPGNTIYF | TRBJ1-3 | TRBV18 | . | once
TGTGCCTGGAGTCAGCGGAGTTATCAGCCCCAGCATTTT | CAWSQRSYQPQHF | TRBJ1-5 | TRBV30 | . | .
TGTGCCAGCAGTTGGGCTAGCACAGATACGCAGTATTTT | CASSWASTDTQYF | TRBJ2-3 | TRBV28 | . | .
TGTGCCAGCGGAGGAAGCGGGAGGGAGACCTACAATGAGCAGTTCTTC | CASGGSGRETYNEQFF | TRBJ2-1 | TRBV12-1 | . | .
TGTGCCAGCAGCTCCGGGACAGAGGTCATACCCCTCCACTTT | CASSSGTEVIPLHF | TRBJ1-6 | TRBV28 | TRBD1 | once
TGTGCCAGCGTGGCCCTGGAGACCCAGTACTTC | CASVALETQYF | TRBJ2-5 | TRBV2 | . | .
TGTGCCAGCAGCCGTAACACAGGGGTGGGGGAGCCCCAGCATTTT | CASSRNTGVGEPQHF | TRBJ1-5 | TRBV7-9 | TRBD1 | .
TGTGCCAGCAGTGAAGCTCCCTCTGGGGCAGGGAAACTGTTTTTT | CASSEAPSGAGKLFF | TRBJ1-4 | TRBV6-1 | . | .
TGTGCCAGCAGTGACCCCGGACAGCTCGGGGAAAAACTGTTTTTT | CASSDPGQLGEKLFF | TRBJ1-4 | TRBV28 | . | .
TGTGCCAGCAGCGTACAGGGGTGGGGGGAGACCCAGTACTTC | CASSVQGWGETQYF | TRBJ2-5 | TRBV9 | . | .
TGTGCCAGCAGCTCTGGGAACAGGGTGTTCTATGGCTACACCTTC | CASSSGNRVFYGYTF | TRBJ1-2 | TRBV5-6 | . | .
TGTGCCAGTGGCCGGGACATTAACTATGGCTACACCTTC | CASGRDINYGYTF | TRBJ1-2 | TRBV19 | . | .
TGTGCCAGCAGCTTGGAACAGATCTATGGCTACACCTTC | CASSLEQIYGYTF | TRBJ1-2 | TRBV5-4 | . | once
TGCGCCAGCAGCCAGGGCGACAGGGGAACCACTGAAGCTTTCTTT | CASSQGDRGTTEAFF | TRBJ1-1 | TRBV4-3 | TRBD1 | .
TGTGCCAGCAACCCATGGGGGACAGCTAACACCGGGGAGCTGTTTTTT | CASNPWGTANTGELFF | TRBJ2-2 | TRBV7-8 | TRBD1 | .
TGTGCCAGCAGCTTAGTGACAGCAAGCACAGATACGCAGTATTTT | CASSLVTASTDTQYF | TRBJ2-3 | TRBV7-2 | . | .
TGCGCCAGCAGCTTGGGGGGCGGGACTAGCGCTAACATTCAGTACTTC | CASSLGGGTSANIQYF | TRBJ2-4 | TRBV5-1 | TRBD2 | .
TGTGCCAGCAGCAAAGAGGGGGACCGCCAGGGGCGCCGTTTACATGAAAAACTGTTTTTT | CASSKEGDRQGRRLHEKLFF | TRBJ1-4 | TRBV21-1 | . | .
TGTGCCAGCAGCCAAGAGGTAGGGGATGTTGAAGCTTTCTTT | CASSQEVGDVEAFF | TRBJ1-1 | TRBV14 | . | .
TGTGCCATCAGAGGGCCTAGCGGGGACTACGAGCAGTACTTC | CAIRGPSGDYEQYF | TRBJ2-7 | TRBV10-3 | TRBD2 | .
TGTGCCAGCAGCTTAGCAGGGGGCACTGAAAAACTGTTTTTT | CASSLAGGTEKLFF | TRBJ1-4 | TRBV7-9 | TRBD1 | .
TGTGCCAGCGGAGCAGGGTACTCTCAGCCCCAGCATTTT | CASGAGYSQPQHF | TRBJ1-5 | TRBV28 | . | .